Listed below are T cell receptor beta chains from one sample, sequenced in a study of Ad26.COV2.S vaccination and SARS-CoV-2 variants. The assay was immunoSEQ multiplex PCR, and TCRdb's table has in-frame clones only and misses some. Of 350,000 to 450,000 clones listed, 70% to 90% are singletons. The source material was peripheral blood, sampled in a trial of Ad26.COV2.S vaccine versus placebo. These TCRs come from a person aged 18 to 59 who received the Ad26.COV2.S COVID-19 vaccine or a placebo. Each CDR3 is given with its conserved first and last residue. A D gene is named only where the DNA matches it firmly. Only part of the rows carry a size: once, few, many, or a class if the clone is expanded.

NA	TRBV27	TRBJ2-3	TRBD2	CASSGSGLVSTDTQYF	TGTGCCAGCAGTGGGTCGGGACTAGTCTCCACAGATACGCAGTATTTT
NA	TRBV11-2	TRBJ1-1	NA	CASSPRRRRNTEAFF	TGTGCCAGCAGCCCACGTAGACGGAGGAACACTGAAGCTTTCTTT
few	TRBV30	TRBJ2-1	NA	CAWSEYNEQFF	TGTGCCTGGAGTGAATACAATGAGCAGTTCTTC
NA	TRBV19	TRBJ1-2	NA	CASSITGVQGYTF	TGTGCCAGTAGTATAACCGGGGTTCAAGGCTACACCTTC
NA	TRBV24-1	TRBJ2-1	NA	CATSDNRNNEQFF	TGTGCCACCAGTGATAACAGGAACAATGAGCAGTTCTTC
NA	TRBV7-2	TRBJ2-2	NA	CASSLDGRRGVRSTGELFF	TGTGCCAGCAGCTTAGACGGGCGGAGAGGGGTGAGAAGCACCGGGGAGCTGTTTTTT
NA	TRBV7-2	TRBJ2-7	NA	CASSPFTGAREQYF	TGTGCCAGCAGCCCCTTTACGGGAGCCCGTGAGCAGTACTTC
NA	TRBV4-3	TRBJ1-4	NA	CASSFGRGETNEKLFF	TGCGCCAGCAGCTTCGGACGGGGGGAGACTAATGAAAAACTGTTTTTT
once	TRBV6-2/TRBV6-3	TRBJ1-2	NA	CASSPDALGYTF	TGTGCCAGCAGCCCGGACGCCCTAGGCTACACCTTC
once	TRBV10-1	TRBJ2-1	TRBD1	CASSEPGTGGHGEQFF	TGCGCCAGCAGTGAGCCCGGGACAGGGGGCCACGGTGAGCAGTTCTTC
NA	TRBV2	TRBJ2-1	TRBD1	CASSRDRDYNEQFF	TGTGCCAGCAGTAGAGACAGGGACTACAATGAGCAGTTCTTC
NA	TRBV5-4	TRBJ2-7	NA	CASSPAPTVGYEQYF	TGTGCCAGCAGCCCCGCTCCCACTGTGGGGTACGAGCAGTACTTC
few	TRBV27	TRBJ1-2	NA	CASSLSRANYGYTF	TGTGCCAGCAGTTTATCGAGAGCTAACTATGGCTACACCTTC
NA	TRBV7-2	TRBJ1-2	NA	CASSLGWGRSTGYTF	TGTGCCAGCAGCTTAGGTTGGGGGCGATCGACTGGCTACACCTTC
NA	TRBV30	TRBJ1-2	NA	CAWSGGVGRSNYGYTF	TGTGCCTGGAGTGGTGGGGTAGGGAGGTCTAACTATGGCTACACCTTC
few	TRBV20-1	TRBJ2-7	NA	CSASPQYEQYF	TGCAGTGCTAGTCCACAGTACGAGCAGTACTTC
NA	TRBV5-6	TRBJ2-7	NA	CASSLGLNYEQYF	TGTGCCAGCAGCTTGGGACTGAACTACGAGCAGTACTTC
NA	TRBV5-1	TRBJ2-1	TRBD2	CASSYGLAGGSYNEQFF	TGCGCCAGCAGCTATGGACTAGCGGGAGGAAGTTACAATGAGCAGTTCTTC
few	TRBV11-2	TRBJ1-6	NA	CASSSTRNRSYNSPLHF	TGTGCCAGCAGCTCGACGCGGAATCGCTCCTATAATTCACCCCTCCACTTT
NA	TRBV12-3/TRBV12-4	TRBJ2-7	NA	CASSLYLYEQYF	TGTGCCAGCAGTTTATACCTCTACGAGCAGTACTTC
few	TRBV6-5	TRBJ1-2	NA	CASYDGQRYGYTF	TGTGCCAGCTACGATGGACAGCGTTATGGCTACACCTTC
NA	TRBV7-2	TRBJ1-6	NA	CASSIRRIGSPLHF	TGTGCCAGCAGCATACGGAGGATTGGTTCACCCCTCCACTTT
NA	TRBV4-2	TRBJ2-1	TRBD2	CASSHDIAGGGEQFF	TGTGCCAGCAGCCACGACATAGCGGGAGGAGGTGAGCAGTTCTTC
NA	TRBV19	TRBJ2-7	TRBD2	CASSLAGETSYEQYF	TGTGCCAGTAGTCTAGCGGGAGAAACCTCCTACGAGCAGTACTTC
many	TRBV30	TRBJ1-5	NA	CAWSGDSNQPQHF	TGTGCCTGGTCGGGGGATAGCAATCAGCCCCAGCATTTT